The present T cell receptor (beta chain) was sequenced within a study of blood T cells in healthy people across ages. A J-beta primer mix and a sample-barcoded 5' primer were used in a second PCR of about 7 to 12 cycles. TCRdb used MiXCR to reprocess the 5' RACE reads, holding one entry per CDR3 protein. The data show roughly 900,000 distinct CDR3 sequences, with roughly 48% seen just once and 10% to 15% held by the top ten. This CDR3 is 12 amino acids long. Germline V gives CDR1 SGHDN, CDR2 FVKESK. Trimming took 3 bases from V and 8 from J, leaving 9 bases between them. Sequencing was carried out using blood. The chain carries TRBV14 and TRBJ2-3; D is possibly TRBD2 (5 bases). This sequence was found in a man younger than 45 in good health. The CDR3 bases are TGTGCCAGCAGCCACGGAGCGGCTACGCAGTATTTT. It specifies CASSHGAATQYF.